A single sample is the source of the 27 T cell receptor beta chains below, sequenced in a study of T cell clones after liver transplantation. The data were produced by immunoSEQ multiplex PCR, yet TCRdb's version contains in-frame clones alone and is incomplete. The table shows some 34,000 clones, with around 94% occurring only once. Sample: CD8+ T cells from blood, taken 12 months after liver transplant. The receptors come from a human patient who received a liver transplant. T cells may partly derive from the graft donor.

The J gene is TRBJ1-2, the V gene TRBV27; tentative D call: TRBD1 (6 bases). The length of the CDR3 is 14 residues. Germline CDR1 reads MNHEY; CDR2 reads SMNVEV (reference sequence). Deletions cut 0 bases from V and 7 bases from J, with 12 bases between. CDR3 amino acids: CASSLSPRGGGYTF. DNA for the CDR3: TGTGCCAGCAGTTTATCCCCCAGGGGAGGTGGCTACACCTTC.

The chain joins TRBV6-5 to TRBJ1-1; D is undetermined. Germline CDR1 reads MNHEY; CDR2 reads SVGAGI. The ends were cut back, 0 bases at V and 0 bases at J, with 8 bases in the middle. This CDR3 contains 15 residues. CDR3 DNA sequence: TGTGCCAGCAGTTACTCCCCGTCCATGAACACTGAAGCTTTCTTT. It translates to CASSYSPSMNTEAFF.

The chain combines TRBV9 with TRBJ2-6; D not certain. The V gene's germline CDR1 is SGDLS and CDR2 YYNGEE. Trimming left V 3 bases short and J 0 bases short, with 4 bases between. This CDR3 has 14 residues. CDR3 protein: CASSASSGANVLTF. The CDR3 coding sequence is TGTGCCAGCAGCGCCAGCTCTGGGGCCAACGTCCTGACTTTC.

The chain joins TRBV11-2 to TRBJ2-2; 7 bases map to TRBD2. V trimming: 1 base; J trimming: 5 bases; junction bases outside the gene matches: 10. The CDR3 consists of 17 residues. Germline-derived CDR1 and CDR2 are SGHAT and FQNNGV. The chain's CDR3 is CASSLAGGREWTGELFF. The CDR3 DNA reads TGTGCCAGCAGCTTAGCAGGCGGGAGAGAATGGACCGGGGAGCTGTTTTTT.

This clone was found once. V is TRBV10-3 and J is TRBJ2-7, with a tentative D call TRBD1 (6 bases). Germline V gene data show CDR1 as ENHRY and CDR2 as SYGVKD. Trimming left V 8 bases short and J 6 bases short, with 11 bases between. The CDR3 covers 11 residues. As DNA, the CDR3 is TGTGCCATCTCCGTGGGGGCCGAGCAGTACTTC. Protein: CAISVGAEQYF.

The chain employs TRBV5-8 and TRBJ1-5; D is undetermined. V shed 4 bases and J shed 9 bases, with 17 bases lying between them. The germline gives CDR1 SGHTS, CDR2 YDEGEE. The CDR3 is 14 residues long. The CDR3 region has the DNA TGTGCCAGCAGCGGCCCCGGCCTTCAGGCGCCCCAGCATTTT. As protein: CASSGPGLQAPQHF.

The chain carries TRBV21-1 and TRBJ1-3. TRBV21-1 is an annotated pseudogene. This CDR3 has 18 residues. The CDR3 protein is CASHKVPFRGCSGNTIYF. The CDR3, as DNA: TGTGCCAGCCACAAAGTTCCTTTTCGCGGCTGCTCTGGAAACACCATATATTTT.

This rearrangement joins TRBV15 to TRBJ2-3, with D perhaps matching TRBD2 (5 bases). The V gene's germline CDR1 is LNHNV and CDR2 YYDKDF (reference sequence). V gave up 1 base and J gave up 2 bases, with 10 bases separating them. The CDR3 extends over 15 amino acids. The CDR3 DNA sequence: TGTGCCACCAGCAGAGCGGCAGACTACACAGATACGCAGTATTTT. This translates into CATSRAADYTDTQYF.

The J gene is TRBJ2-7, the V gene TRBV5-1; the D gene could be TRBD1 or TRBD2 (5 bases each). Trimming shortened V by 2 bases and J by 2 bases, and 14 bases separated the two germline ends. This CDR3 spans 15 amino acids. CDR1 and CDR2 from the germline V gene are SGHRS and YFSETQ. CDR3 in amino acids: CASSFGLGTAYEQYF. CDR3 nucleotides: TGCGCCAGCAGCTTCGGGCTTGGGACGGCCTACGAGCAGTACTTC.

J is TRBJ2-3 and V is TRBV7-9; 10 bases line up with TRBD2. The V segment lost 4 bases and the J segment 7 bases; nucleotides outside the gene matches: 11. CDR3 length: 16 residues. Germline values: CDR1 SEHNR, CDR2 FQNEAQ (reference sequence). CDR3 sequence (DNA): TGTGCCAGCAGCTCTACGCGGGTAGCGGGAGGAAATACGCAGTATTTT. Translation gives CASSSTRVAGGNTQYF.

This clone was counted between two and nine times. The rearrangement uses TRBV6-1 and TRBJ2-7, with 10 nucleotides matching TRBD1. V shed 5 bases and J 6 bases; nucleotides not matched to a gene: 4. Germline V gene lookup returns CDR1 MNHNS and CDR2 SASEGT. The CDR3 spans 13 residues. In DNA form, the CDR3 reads TGTGCCAGCAGTCAGACAGGGGGCGCCGAGCAGTACTTC. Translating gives CASSQTGGAEQYF.

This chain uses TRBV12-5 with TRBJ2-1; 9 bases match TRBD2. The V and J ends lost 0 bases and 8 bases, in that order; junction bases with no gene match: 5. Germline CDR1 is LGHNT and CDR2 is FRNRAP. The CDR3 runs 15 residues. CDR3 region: CASGLVAGGWDEQFF. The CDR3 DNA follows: TGTGCTAGTGGTTTGGTAGCGGGAGGTTGGGATGAGCAGTTCTTC.

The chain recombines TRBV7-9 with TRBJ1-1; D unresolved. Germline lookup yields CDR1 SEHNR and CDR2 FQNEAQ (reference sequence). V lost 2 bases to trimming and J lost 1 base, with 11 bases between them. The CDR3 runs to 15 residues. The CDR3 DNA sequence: TGTGCCAGCAGCTTATCGCTCGGGCCGAACACTGAAGCTTTCTTT. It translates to CASSLSLGPNTEAFF.

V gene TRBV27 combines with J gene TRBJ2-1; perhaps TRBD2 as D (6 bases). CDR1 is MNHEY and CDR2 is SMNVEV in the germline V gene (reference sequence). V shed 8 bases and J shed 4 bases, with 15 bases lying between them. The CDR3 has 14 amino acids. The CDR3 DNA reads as TGTGCCAGCCAAAGCGGGCCCCTGTACAATGAGCAGTTCTTC. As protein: CASQSGPLYNEQFF.

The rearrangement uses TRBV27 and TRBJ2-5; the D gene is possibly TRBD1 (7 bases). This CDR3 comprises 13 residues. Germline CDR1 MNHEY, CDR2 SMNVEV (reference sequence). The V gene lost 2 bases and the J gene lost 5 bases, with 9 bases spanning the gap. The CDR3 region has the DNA TGTGCCAGCAGTTTAGGAGGGGGCGAGACCCAGTACTTC. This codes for CASSLGGGETQYF.

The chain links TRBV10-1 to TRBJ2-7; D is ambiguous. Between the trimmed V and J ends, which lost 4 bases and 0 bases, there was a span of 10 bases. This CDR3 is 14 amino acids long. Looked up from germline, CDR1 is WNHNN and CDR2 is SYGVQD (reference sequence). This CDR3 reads CASSATDFSYEQYF. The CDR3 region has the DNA TGCGCCAGCAGTGCTACAGATTTCTCCTACGAGCAGTACTTC.

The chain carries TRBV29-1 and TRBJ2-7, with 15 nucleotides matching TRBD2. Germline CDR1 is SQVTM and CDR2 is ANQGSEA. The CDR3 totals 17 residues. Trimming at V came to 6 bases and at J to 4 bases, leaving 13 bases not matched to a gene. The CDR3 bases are TGCAGCGTAATAGCCCCGGGACTAGCGGGAGGTGCTTACGAGCAGTACTTC. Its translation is CSVIAPGLAGGAYEQYF.

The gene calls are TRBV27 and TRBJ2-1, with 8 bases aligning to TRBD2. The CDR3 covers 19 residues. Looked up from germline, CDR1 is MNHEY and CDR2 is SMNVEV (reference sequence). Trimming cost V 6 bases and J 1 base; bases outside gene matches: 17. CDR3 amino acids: CASRAGAGAPGLSYNEQFF. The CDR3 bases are TGTGCCAGCAGAGCGGGGGCAGGGGCCCCGGGGTTGTCCTACAATGAGCAGTTCTTC.

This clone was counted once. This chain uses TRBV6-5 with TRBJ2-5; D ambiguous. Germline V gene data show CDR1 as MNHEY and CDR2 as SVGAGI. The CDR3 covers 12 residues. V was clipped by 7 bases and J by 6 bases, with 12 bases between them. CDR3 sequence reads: CASTSLGKTQYF. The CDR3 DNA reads TGTGCCAGCACCTCCCTTGGGAAGACCCAGTACTTC.

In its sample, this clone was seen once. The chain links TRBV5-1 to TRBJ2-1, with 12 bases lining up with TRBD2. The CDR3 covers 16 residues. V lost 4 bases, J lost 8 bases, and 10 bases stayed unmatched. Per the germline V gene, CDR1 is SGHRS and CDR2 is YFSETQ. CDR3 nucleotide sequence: TGCGCCAGCAGCGAATTCGCGCTAGCGGGAGGGGATGAGCAGTTCTTC. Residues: CASSEFALAGGDEQFF.

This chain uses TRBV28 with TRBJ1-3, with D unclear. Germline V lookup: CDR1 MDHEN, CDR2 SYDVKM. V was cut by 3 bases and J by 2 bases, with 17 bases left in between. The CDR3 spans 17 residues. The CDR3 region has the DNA TGTGCCAGCAGTTTTATGGTGGGCGGTGAAACTGGAAACACCATATATTTT. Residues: CASSFMVGGETGNTIYF.

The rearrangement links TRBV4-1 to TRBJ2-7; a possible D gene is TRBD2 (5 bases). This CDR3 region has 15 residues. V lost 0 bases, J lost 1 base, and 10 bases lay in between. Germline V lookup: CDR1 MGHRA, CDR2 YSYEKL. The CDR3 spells CASSQERAVSYEQYF. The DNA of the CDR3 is TGCGCCAGCAGCCAAGAGCGAGCGGTGTCCTACGAGCAGTACTTC.

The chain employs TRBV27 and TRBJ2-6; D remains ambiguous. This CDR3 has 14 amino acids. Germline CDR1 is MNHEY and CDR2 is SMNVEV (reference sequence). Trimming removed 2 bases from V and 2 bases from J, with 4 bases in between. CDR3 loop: CASSLRAGANVLTF. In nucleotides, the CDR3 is TGTGCCAGCAGTTTAAGGGCTGGGGCCAACGTCCTGACTTTC.

The CDR3 sequence: CASSLFQREDTQYF. In DNA, the CDR3 is TGTGCCAGCAGTTTATTCCAGCGGGAGGATACGCAGTATTTT. The V gene is TRBV28, the J gene TRBJ2-3; 8 bases match TRBD2. Trimming removed 1 base from V and 6 bases from J; junction bases left unmatched: 3. Per the germline V gene, CDR1 is MDHEN and CDR2 is SYDVKM. The CDR3 consists of 14 residues.

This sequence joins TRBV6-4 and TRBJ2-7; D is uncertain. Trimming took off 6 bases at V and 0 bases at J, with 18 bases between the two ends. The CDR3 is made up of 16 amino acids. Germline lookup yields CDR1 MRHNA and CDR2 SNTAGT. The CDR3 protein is CASRVMSDASSYEQYF. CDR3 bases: TGTGCCAGCAGAGTGATGTCGGACGCTAGCTCCTACGAGCAGTACTTC.

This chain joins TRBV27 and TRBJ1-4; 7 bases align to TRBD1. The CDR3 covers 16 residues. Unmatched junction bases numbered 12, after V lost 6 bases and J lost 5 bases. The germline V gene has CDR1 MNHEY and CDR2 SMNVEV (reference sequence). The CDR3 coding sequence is TGTGCCAGCAGCCAACGACAGGGATTGGGGAATGAAAAACTGTTTTTT. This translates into CASSQRQGLGNEKLFF.

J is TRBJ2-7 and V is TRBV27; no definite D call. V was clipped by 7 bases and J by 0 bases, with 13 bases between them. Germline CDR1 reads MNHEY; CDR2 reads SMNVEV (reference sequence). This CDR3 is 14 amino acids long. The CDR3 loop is CASTHDPSSYEQYF. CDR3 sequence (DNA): TGTGCCAGCACTCACGACCCCAGCTCCTACGAGCAGTACTTC.